A single sample is the source of the 10 T cell receptor beta chains below, sequenced in a study of OX40 agonist ivuxolimab in advanced cancers. Sequenced by immunoSEQ multiplex PCR; TCRdb stores in-frame clones only, minus some. The repertoire consists of 75,000 to 100,000 clones, with 91% occurring once and the leading ten covering approximately 0.32%. The starting material was CD4+ or CD8+ T cells sorted from blood, obtained in a trial of the OX40 agonist ivuxolimab. Receptors originate from an adult with an advanced solid tumor such as melanoma, head and neck, liver or kidney cancer.

This chain links TRBV28 with TRBJ2-4, with 9 bases identical to TRBD1. Germline V lookup: CDR1 MDHEN, CDR2 SYDVKM. Trimming cost V 3 bases and J 5 bases; bases outside gene matches: 11. CDR3 length equals 17 residues. CDR3 nucleotides: TGTGCCAGCAGTTTGCCCCGGACAGGGGTCGGAGAAAACATTCAGTACTTC. Translation gives CASSLPRTGVGENIQYF.

The J gene is TRBJ1-5, the V gene TRBV5-1; D gene uncertain. V was shortened by 1 base and J by 8 bases, with 16 bases between the two germline ends. The length of the CDR3 is 15 residues. CDR1 is SGHRS and CDR2 is YFSETQ in the germline V gene. The CDR3 here is CASSLTSRSAEPQHF. CDR3 DNA sequence: TGCGCCAGCAGCTTGACTTCTCGCTCCGCCGAGCCCCAGCATTTT.

This clone was seen a handful of times. The gene calls are TRBV11-1 and TRBJ2-1; 13 positions agree with TRBD2. The V gene end was trimmed by 5 bases and the J gene end by 9 bases; junction bases not matched to a gene: 10. The CDR3 is made up of 16 amino acids. The germline V gene encodes CDR1 SGHAT and CDR2 FQDESV (reference sequence). In nucleotides, the CDR3 is TGTGCCAGCAGCCTGGGGACTAGCGGGAAACGTATTGAGCAGTTCTTC. Protein product: CASSLGTSGKRIEQFF.

This chain connects TRBV6-5 to TRBJ2-7, with TRBD2 matching 7 bases. Germline CDR1 is MNHEY and CDR2 is SVGAGI. Germline trimming cut 4 bases from V and 0 bases from J; bases unmatched to any gene: 6. The CDR3 runs 15 residues. This chain's CDR3 is CASSLEGGSSYEQYF. In DNA form, the CDR3 reads TGTGCCAGCAGTTTGGAGGGAGGGAGCTCCTACGAGCAGTACTTC.

The DNA for the CDR3 is TGTGCCAGCAGTTACAGGACAGGGGCCGGGGAGCTGTTTTTT. Translation: CASSYRTGAGELFF. This chain joins TRBV6-5 and TRBJ2-2; 9 bases agree with TRBD1. Trimming at V came to 2 bases and at J to 6 bases, leaving 1 base not matched to a gene. Germline loops: CDR1 MNHEY, CDR2 SVGAGI. The CDR3 has 14 amino acids.

The gene calls are TRBV4-2 and TRBJ2-5; TRBD2 agrees at 11 bases. The V gene's germline CDR1 is LGHNA and CDR2 YNFKEQ. The CDR3 runs to 16 residues. V lost 1 base to trimming and J lost 0 bases; unmatched junction nucleotides: 1. This chain's CDR3 is CASSQGTSGYQETQYF. Written as DNA, the CDR3 is TGTGCCAGCAGCCAAGGGACTAGCGGGTACCAAGAGACCCAGTACTTC.

The rearrangement uses TRBV11-3 and TRBJ2-2; no definite D call. The germline V gene encodes CDR1 SGHNT and CDR2 YENEEA. This CDR3 contains 14 residues. Trimming pared 5 bases from V and 8 bases from J, leaving 15 bases between. The CDR3 DNA follows: TGTGCCAGCAGCCGCAGCGTGCACGGGGGGGAGCTGTTTTTT. Translation gives CASSRSVHGGELFF.

V is TRBV2 and J is TRBJ1-5; TRBD1 might be the D (6 bases). CDR1 is SNHLY and CDR2 is FYNNEI in the germline V gene. V dropped 7 bases and J dropped 4 bases, with 14 bases sitting between them. CDR3 length equals 14 residues. CDR3 residues: CASTRTAQNQPQHF. The CDR3 DNA reads TGTGCCAGCACTCGGACAGCTCAAAATCAGCCCCAGCATTTT.

Here the CDR3 DNA reads TGTGCCAGCAGCCCTAGCGGCCCCCCCGGGGAGACCCAGTACTTC. Its protein product is CASSPSGPPGETQYF. The chain is built from TRBV11-2 and TRBJ2-5, with 7 bases matching TRBD2. With V trimmed by 5 bases and J by 5 bases, 11 bases remained unmatched. Germline CDR1 and CDR2: SGHAT and FQNNGV. This CDR3 contains 15 residues.

V and J are TRBV4-2 and TRBJ2-7; 9 nucleotides align to TRBD2. The CDR3 runs 16 residues. Trimming cost V 0 bases and J 3 bases; bases outside gene matches: 6. Germline V gene lookup returns CDR1 LGHNA and CDR2 YNFKEQ. CDR3 residues: CASSQDFSSGDYEQYF. CDR3 DNA sequence: TGTGCCAGCAGCCAAGATTTTTCTAGCGGGGACTACGAGCAGTACTTC.